This TCR beta chain was sequenced during a study of cytomegalovirus exposure and HLA in healthy donors. Findings and limits, study-wide: Clusters of TCRs from the first cohort tended to co-occur in the 120 or so validation repertoires (as a later analysis found).

CDR3 length equals 14 residues. Germline V lookup: CDR1 SNHLY, CDR2 FYNNEI. V lost 6 bases and J lost 11; bases outside the gene matches: 15. This table comes from immunoSEQ multiplex PCR, and its TCRdb copy is limited to in-frame clones, with some not included. The data hold 100,000 or so clones, with 75% to 90% observed a single time. This clone has only one observation. The antigen is undetermined. The receptor comes from a man between 18 and 35 years old in good health and CMV-seropositive. The sample comprised PBMCs. This chain connects TRBV2 to TRBJ1-1, with 7 bases fitting TRBD1. The CDR3 DNA reads TGTGCCAGCAGCCGTATCCCGGGGACAGTAGGGGCTTTCTTT. As protein: CASSRIPGTVGAFF.